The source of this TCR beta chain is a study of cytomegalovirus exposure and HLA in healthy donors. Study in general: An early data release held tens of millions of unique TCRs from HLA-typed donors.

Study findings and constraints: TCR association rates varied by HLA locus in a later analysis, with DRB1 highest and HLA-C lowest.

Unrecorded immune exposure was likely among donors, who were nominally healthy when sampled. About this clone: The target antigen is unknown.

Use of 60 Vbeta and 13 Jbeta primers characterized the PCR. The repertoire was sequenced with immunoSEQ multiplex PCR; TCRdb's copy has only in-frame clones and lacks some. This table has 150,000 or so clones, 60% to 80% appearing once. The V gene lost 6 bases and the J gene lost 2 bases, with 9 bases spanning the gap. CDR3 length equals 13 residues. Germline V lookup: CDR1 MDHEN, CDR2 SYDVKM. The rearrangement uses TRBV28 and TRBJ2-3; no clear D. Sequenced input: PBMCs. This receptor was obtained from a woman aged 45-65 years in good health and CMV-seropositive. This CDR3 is CASRFVFTDTQYF. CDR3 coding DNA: TGTGCCAGCAGATTCGTCTTCACAGATACGCAGTATTTT.